The 16 T cell receptor beta chains in this list originate from one sample, sequenced in a study of identical twins. TCRdb called the 5' RACE reads again in MiXCR, with one record for every CDR3 protein. The table records roughly 350,000 distinct CDR3 sequences, 9% to 15% of them present only once. These data also formed part of another study, on yellow fever vaccine responses in identical twins.

Sample: CD8+ T cells sorted from blood. These receptors all stem from a woman aged 18-30 years in good health.

The chain uses TRBV20-1 and TRBJ2-1, with 8 bases identical to TRBD2. CDR1 and CDR2 from the germline V gene are DFQATT and SNEGSKA (reference sequence). V shed 2 bases, J shed 9 bases, and the junction held 9 bases outside the gene matches. The CDR3 totals 14 residues. Here the CDR3 reads CSARQGLGSREQFF. CDR3 nucleotides: TGCAGTGCTAGACAGGGACTAGGTTCACGTGAGCAGTTCTTC.

The V gene is TRBV4-1, the J gene TRBJ2-5; 10 nucleotides align to TRBD2. Trimming at V came to 1 base and at J to 2 bases, leaving 1 base not matched to a gene. The CDR3 extends over 15 amino acids. The germline V gene has CDR1 MGHRA and CDR2 YSYEKL. The CDR3 spells CASSQGSGGQETQYF. CDR3 sequence (DNA): TGCGCCAGCAGCCAAGGTAGCGGGGGGCAAGAGACCCAGTACTTC.

There are a few counts of this clonotype. Here the CDR3 reads CSVEGLAGSSVSYNEQFF. The CDR3 DNA follows: TGCAGCGTTGAAGGACTAGCGGGATCGTCCGTATCCTACAATGAGCAGTTCTTC. The chain carries TRBV29-1 and TRBJ2-1; 11 positions agree with TRBD2. Germline V gene sequence: CDR1 SQVTM, CDR2 ANQGSEA. The junction had 9 bases not matched to a gene; V was cut back by 1 base and J by 1 base. This CDR3 has 18 amino acids.

The table lists this clonotype with many counts. V is TRBV4-1 and J is TRBJ1-1; 7 positions agree with TRBD1. Unmatched junction bases numbered 8, after V lost 0 bases and J lost 1 base. The CDR3 has 17 residues. Per germline, CDR1 MGHRA and CDR2 YSYEKL. In nucleotides, the CDR3 is TGCGCCAGCAGCCAAGAACTTAGCGACAGGGAGAACACTGAAGCTTTCTTT. Residues: CASSQELSDRENTEAFF.

This clonotype was seen a few times. Sequence at one end of the junction differs from germline and may be a read error. This chain links TRBV5-6 with TRBJ2-5; TRBD2 matches 12 bases. Germline V gives CDR1 SGHDT, CDR2 YYEEEE. This CDR3 comprises 15 residues. The CDR3 region has the DNA TGTGCCTGCAGCTTGGTGACTAGCGGGGGTGAGACCCAGTACTTC. This translates into CACSLVTSGGETQYF.

The chain employs TRBV20-1 and TRBJ2-1, with 8 nucleotides matching TRBD2. J was trimmed by 6 bases and V by 1 base; bases with no gene match: 14. Germline V gives CDR1 DFQATT, CDR2 SNEGSKA (reference sequence). The CDR3 sequence is 17 residues long. The CDR3 sequence is CSARGGGGPRLTNEQFF. CDR3 nucleotides: TGCAGTGCTAGAGGGGGCGGGGGGCCCCGTCTCACCAATGAGCAGTTCTTC.

This clonotype was observed many times. V and J are TRBV10-2 and TRBJ2-5; tentatively, D is TRBD1 (6 bases). The CDR3 runs 13 residues. Germline CDR1 WSHSY, CDR2 SAAADI. V lost 10 bases, J lost 1 base, and 13 bases lay in between. Written as DNA, the CDR3 is TGCGCCACCGCGACAGGAGCCCAAGAGACCCAGTACTTC. As protein: CATATGAQETQYF.

This clonotype appeared a few times. The chain employs TRBV20-1 and TRBJ2-5; possible D gene TRBD1, 5 bases. From germline, CDR1 is DFQATT and CDR2 SNEGSKA (reference sequence). V was cut by 0 bases and J by 2 bases, with 16 bases left in between. The CDR3 runs 16 residues. As DNA, the CDR3 is TGCAGTGCTAGAGATTGGGCAGGGCAAAAACAAGAGACCCAGTACTTC. Protein product: CSARDWAGQKQETQYF.

CDR3 DNA: TGTACAGGACTAGCGGGAAAGAGCTCCTACGAGCAGTACTTC. It translates to CTGLAGKSSYEQYF. J is TRBJ2-7 and V is TRBV28, with TRBD2 matching over 12 bases. Looked up from germline, CDR1 is MDHEN and CDR2 is SYDVKM. The CDR3 extends over 14 amino acids.

This clonotype has at least ten counts. This chain connects TRBV5-5 to TRBJ2-7; 8 bases line up with TRBD1. Germline CDR1 SGHKS, CDR2 YYEKEE (reference sequence). CDR3 size: 12 residues. V lost 4 bases and J lost 3; bases outside the gene matches: 0. In DNA form, the CDR3 reads TGTGCCAGCAGCGGGACAGGCTACGAGCAGTACGTC. Protein sequence: CASSGTGYEQYV.

This clonotype was counted ten times or more. V usage is TRBV5-1 and J usage is TRBJ2-1; D is perhaps TRBD1 (6 bases). The germline V and J ends were trimmed by 8 bases and 5 bases, with 11 bases remaining between them. In germline, CDR1 is SGHRS, CDR2 YFSETQ. CDR3 length: 12 amino acids. The CDR3 is CASQGTHNEQFF. CDR3 DNA sequence: TGCGCCAGTCAGGGGACCCACAATGAGCAGTTCTTC.

The chain employs TRBV7-6 and TRBJ1-1; 8 bases match TRBD1. V trimming: 5 bases; J trimming: 1 base; junction bases outside the gene matches: 6. CDR1 and CDR2 (germline): SGHVS, FNYEAQ. The length of the CDR3 is 15 residues. The CDR3 DNA is TGTGCCAGCAGCCCCTGGACAGGGAAGAACACTGAAGCTTTCTTT. Encoded protein: CASSPWTGKNTEAFF. Together with reference TRBV7-6 and TRBJ1-1, the CDR3 gives the full variable domain: GAGVSQSPRYKVTKRGQDVALRCDPISGHVSLYWYRQALGQGPEFLTYFNYEAQQDKSGLPNDRFSAERPEGSISTLTIQRTEQRDSAMYRCASSPWTGKNTEAFFGQGTRLTVV.

The V and J genes are TRBV5-1 and TRBJ2-3, with 15 bases identical to TRBD2. Germline V gene lookup returns CDR1 SGHRS and CDR2 YFSETQ. V was clipped by 0 bases and J by 1 base; unmatched bases: 6. This CDR3 has 19 amino acids. Here the CDR3 DNA reads TGCGCCAGCAGCTTGGAATCGGGACTAGCGGGAGGCGGCACAGATACGCAGTATTTT. Its protein is CASSLESGLAGGGTDTQYF.

This clonotype was seen a few times. V gene TRBV21-1 combines with J gene TRBJ2-1; the table names TRBD1, a call not compared with the DNA. TRBV21-1 is a pseudogene segment. The CDR3 contains 18 residues. This CDR3 reads CASSKAGRGRSSYNEQFF. In DNA, the CDR3 is TGTGCCAGCAGCAAAGCGGGCCGGGGGCGGAGCTCCTACAATGAGCAGTTCTTC.

This clonotype was seen ten or more times. The chain links TRBV10-3 to TRBJ1-2; D remains unclear. The CDR3 spans 16 residues. CDR1 and CDR2 from the germline V gene are ENHRY and SYGVKD. The V and J ends lost 8 bases and 2 bases respectively, with 21 bases between them. Here the CDR3 reads CAISSGRTHVNYGYTF. CDR3 sequence (DNA): TGTGCCATCTCGTCTGGAAGGACCCACGTAAACTATGGCTACACCTTC.

This clonotype was observed at least ten times. The genes are TRBV4-1 and TRBJ1-2, with 7 bases aligning to TRBD1. Germline trimming cut 1 base from V and 8 bases from J; bases unmatched to any gene: 16. CDR1 is MGHRA and CDR2 is YSYEKL in the germline V gene. This CDR3 contains 17 residues. CDR3 sequence reads: CASSQVPVDRRGKGYTF. The CDR3, as DNA: TGCGCCAGCAGCCAAGTCCCCGTGGACAGGAGAGGCAAGGGCTACACCTTC.